This T cell receptor (beta chain) is from a study of blood T cell repertoires in COVID-19. Turning to the study itself: Both acute and convalescent COVID-19 samples were obtained from the United States, Italy and Spain. The cDNA or gDNA used as material had been derived from T cells, B-cell-depleted T cells, or PBMCs.

Per the original methods: Researchers report that nucleated cell counts were estimated from reference gene primer amplification. The method was immunoSEQ multiplex PCR; TCRdb's version includes in-frame clones alone and lacks a portion of them. For V, J and clone size, that table is used; D and trimming come from the DNA. The sample lists over 150,000 clones, less than 90% occurring once. V shed 3 bases and J shed 4 bases, with 9 bases lying between them. Per germline, CDR1 MDHEN and CDR2 SYDVKM. The CDR3 contains 13 residues. This TCR was recovered from a man younger than 35 with active or convalescent COVID-19. Sequenced material: peripheral blood. The rearrangement links TRBV28 to TRBJ2-5; tentative D call: TRBD1 (7 bases). CDR3 coding DNA: TGTGCCAGCAGTTTCCAGGGGGGAGAGACCCAGTACTTC. Amino acid sequence: CASSFQGGETQYF.